This T cell receptor beta chain was observed in a study of blood T cells in healthy people across ages. About the research overall: Capturing about one barcoded beta molecule per two T cells was achieved by template switching.

Study-wide results and caveats: The long-lived group displayed more naive CD4+ cells, plus higher diversity, than the aged donors did. Unsorted PBMC material precluded a definitive naive versus antigen-experienced comparison.

The table lists this clonotype with a few counts. The antigen is undetermined. With a J-beta primer mix and a sample-barcoded 5' primer, a second PCR ran roughly 6 to 11 cycles. Each CDR3 protein gets one entry after TCRdb re-called the 5' RACE reads with MiXCR. The sample yields roughly 680,000 distinct CDR3 sequences, around 21% seen once. CDR3 length equals 16 residues. Germline loops: CDR1 SGHRS, CDR2 YFSETQ. V was clipped by 4 bases and J by 0 bases, with 13 bases between them. This sequence joins TRBV5-1 and TRBJ2-2; D tentatively reads TRBD1 or TRBD2 (5 bases each). The clonotype originates from a man between 70 and 80 years old in good health. Specimen: blood. The CDR3 DNA sequence: TGCGCCAGCAGCCCGACCGGGACCGCGAACACCGGGGAGCTGTTTTTT. Translating gives CASSPTGTANTGELFF.